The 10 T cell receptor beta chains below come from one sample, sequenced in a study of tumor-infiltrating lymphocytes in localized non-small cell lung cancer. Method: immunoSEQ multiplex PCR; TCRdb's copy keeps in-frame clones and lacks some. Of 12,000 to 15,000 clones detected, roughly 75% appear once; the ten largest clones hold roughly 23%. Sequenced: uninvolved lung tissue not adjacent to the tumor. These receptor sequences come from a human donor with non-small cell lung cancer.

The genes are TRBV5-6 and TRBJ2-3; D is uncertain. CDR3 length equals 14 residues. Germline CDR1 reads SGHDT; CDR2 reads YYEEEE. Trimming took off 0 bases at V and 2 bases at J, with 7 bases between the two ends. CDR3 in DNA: TGTGCCAGCAGCTTGGAACAGTTCACAGATACGCAGTATTTT. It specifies CASSLEQFTDTQYF.

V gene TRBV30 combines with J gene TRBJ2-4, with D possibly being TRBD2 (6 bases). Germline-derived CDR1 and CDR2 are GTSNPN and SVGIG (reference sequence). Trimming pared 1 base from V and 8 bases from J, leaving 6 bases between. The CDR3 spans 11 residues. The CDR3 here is CAWSGGDIQYF. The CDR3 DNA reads TGTGCCTGGAGTGGGGGGGACATTCAGTACTTC.

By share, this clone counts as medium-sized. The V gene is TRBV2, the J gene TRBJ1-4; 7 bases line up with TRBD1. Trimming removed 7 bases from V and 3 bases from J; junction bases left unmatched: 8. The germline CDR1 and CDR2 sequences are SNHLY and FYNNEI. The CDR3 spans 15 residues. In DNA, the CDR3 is TGTGCCAGCATGCGAAACAGGGGAGCTAATGAAAAACTGTTTTTT. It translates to CASMRNRGANEKLFF.

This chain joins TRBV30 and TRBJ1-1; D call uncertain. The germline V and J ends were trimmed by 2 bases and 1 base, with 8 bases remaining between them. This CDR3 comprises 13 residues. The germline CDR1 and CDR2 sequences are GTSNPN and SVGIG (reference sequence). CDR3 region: CAWSRPGNTEAFF. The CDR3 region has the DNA TGTGCCTGGAGTAGGCCAGGGAACACTGAAGCTTTCTTT. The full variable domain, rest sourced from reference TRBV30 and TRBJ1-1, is SQTIHQWPATLVQPVGSPLSLECTVEGTSNPNLYWYRQAAGRGLQLLFYSVGIGQISSEVPQNLSASRPQDRQFILSSKKLLLSDSGFYLCAWSRPGNTEAFFGQGTRLTVV.

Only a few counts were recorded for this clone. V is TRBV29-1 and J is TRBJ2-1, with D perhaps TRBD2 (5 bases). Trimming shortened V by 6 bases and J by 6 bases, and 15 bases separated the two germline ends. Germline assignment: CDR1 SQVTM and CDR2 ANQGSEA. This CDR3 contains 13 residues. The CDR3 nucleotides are TGCAGCGTACTCCGGGATTTAGGCAATGAGCAGTTCTTC. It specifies CSVLRDLGNEQFF.

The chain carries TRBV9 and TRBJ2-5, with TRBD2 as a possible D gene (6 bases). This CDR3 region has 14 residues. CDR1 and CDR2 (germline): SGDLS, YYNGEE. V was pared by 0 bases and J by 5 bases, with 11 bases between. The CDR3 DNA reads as TGTGCCAGCAGCGTAGGTGCGGGGCAGGAGACCCAGTACTTC. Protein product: CASSVGAGQETQYF.

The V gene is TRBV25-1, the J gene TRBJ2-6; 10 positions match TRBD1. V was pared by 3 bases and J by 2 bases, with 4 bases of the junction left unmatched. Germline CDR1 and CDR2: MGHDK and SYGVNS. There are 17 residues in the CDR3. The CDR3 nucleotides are TGTGCCAGCAGTGAGGGACAGGGGATCCCTGGGGCCAACGTCCTGACTTTC. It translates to CASSEGQGIPGANVLTF.

The chain's CDR3 is CASNAGDLPYEQYF. CDR3 nucleotide sequence: TGTGCCAGCAATGCGGGGGACTTACCCTACGAGCAGTACTTC. The chain has TRBV25-1 and TRBJ2-7, with 7 bases lining up with TRBD2. The V gene end was trimmed by 7 bases and the J gene end by 2 bases; junction bases not matched to a gene: 8. The CDR3 contains 14 residues. Germline values: CDR1 MGHDK, CDR2 SYGVNS.

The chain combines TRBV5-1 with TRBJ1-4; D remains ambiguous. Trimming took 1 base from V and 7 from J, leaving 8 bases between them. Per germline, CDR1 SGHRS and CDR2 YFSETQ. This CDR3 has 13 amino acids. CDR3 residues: CASSLNSGEKLFF. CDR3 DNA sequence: TGCGCCAGCAGCTTGAATTCGGGTGAAAAACTGTTTTTT.

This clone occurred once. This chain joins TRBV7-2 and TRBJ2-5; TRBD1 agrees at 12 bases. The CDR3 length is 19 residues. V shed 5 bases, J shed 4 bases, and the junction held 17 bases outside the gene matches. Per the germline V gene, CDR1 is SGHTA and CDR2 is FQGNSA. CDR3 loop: CASSRSSSRDRGHRETQYF. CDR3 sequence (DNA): TGTGCCAGCAGCCGCAGCAGCTCCCGGGACAGGGGGCATAGAGAGACCCAGTACTTC.